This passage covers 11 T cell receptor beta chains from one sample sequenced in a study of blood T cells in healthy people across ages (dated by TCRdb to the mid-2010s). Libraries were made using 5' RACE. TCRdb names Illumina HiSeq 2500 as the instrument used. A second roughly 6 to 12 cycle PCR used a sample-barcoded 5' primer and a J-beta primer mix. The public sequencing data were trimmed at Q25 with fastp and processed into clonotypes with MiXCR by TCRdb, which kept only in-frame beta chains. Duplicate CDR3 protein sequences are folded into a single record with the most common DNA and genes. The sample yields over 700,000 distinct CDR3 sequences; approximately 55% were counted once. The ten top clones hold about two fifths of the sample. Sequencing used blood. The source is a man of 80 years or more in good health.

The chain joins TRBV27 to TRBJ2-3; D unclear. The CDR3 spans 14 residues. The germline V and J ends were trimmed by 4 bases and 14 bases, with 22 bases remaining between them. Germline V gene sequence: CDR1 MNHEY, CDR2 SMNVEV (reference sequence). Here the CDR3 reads CASSSLLTHRYAYF. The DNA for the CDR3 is TGTGCCAGCAGTTCCCTACTAACCCACAGATACGCGTATTTT.

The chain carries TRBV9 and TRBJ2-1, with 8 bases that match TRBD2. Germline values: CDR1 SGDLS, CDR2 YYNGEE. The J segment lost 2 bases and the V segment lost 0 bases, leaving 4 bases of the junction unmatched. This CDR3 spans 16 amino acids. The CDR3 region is CASSVGVSGTYNEQFF. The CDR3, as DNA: TGTGCCAGCAGCGTAGGTGTTAGCGGGACCTACAATGAGCAGTTCTTC.

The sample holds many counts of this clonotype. CDR3 amino acids: CASSAMGRIQYF. Here the CDR3 DNA reads TGTGCCAGCAGCGCCATGGGGCGCATTCAGTACTTC. The V and J genes are TRBV7-2 and TRBJ2-4, with a possible D match to TRBD1 (5 bases). V dropped 5 bases and J dropped 9 bases, with 11 bases sitting between them. Germline CDR1 reads SGHTA; CDR2 reads FQGNSA. The CDR3 runs 12 residues.

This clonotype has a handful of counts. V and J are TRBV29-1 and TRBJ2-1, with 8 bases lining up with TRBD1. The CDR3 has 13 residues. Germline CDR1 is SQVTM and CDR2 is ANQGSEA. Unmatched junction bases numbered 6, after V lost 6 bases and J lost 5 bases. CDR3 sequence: CSVPGQGHNEQFF. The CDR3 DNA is TGCAGCGTCCCCGGACAGGGCCACAATGAGCAGTTCTTC.

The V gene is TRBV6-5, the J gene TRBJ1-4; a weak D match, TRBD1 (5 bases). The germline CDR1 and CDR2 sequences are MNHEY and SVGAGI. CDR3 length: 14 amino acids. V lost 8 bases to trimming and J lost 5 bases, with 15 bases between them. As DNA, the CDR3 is TGTGCCAGCGGAAGGGGCCGCCTGAATGAAAAACTGTTTTTT. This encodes CASGRGRLNEKLFF.

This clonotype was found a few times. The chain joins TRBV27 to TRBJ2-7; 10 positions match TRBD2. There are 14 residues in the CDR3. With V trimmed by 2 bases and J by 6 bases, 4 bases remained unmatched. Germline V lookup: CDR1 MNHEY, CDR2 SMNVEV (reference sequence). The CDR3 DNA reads TGTGCCAGCAGTTTACTAGCGGGAGAGGGCGAGCAGTACTTC. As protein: CASSLLAGEGEQYF.

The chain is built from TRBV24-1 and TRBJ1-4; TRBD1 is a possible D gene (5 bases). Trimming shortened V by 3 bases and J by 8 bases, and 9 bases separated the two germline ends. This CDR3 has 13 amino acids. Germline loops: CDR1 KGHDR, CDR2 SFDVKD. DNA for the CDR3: TGTGCCACCAGTGATGCAGGGAGAGAAAAACTGTTTTTT. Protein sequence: CATSDAGREKLFF.

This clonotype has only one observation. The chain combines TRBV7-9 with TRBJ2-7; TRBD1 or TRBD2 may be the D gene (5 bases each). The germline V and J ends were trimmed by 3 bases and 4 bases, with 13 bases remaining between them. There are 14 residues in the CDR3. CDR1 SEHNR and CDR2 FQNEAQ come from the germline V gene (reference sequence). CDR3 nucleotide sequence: TGTGCCAGCAGCTTGGAGGTCCAGGGTTACGAGCAGTACTTC. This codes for CASSLEVQGYEQYF.

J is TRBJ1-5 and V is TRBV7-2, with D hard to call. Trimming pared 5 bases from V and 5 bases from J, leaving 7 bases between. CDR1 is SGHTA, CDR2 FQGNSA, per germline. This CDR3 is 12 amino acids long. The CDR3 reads CASSGTDQPQHF. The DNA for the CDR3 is TGTGCCAGCAGCGGAACAGATCAGCCCCAGCATTTT.

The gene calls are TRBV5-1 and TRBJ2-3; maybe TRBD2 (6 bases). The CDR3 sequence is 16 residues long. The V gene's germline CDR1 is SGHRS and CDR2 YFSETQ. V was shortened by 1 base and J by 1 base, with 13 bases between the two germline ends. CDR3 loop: CASSLPALAGTDTQYF. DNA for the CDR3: TGCGCCAGCAGCTTGCCTGCGTTAGCGGGCACAGATACGCAGTATTTT. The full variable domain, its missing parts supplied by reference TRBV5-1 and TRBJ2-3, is KAGVTQTPRYLIKTRGQQVTLSCSPISGHRSVSWYQQTPGQGLQFLFEYFSETQRNKGNFPGRFSGRQFSNSRSEMNVSTLELGDSALYLCASSLPALAGTDTQYFGPGTRLTVL.

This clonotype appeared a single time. The CDR3 sequence is CASSSGQYQETQFF. The CDR3 DNA is TGTGCCAGCAGCTCGGGACAGTACCAAGAGACCCAGTTCTTC. The V and J genes are TRBV7-9 and TRBJ2-1; TRBD1 matches at 7 bases. Germline V gives CDR1 SEHNR, CDR2 FQNEAQ (reference sequence). This CDR3 spans 14 amino acids. Trimming at V came to 4 bases and at J to 13 bases, leaving 13 bases not matched to a gene.